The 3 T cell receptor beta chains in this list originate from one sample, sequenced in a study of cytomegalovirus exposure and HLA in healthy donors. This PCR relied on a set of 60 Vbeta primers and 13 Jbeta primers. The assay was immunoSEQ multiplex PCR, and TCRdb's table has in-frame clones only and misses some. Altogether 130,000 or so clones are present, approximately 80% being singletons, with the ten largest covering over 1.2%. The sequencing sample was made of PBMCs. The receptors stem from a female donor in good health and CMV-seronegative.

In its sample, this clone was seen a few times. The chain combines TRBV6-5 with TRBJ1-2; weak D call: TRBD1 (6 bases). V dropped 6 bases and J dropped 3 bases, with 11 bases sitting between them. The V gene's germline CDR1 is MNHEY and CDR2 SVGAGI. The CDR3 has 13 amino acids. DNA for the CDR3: TGTGCCAGCAGGCGGGGGCAGGACTATGGCTACACCTTC. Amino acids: CASRRGQDYGYTF.

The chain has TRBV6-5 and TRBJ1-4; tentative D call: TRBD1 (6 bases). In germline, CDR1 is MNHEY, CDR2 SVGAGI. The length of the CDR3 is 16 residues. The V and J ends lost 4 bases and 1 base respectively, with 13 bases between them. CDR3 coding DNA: TGTGCCAGCAGTTCGGGCAACAGGGTAACTAATGAAAAACTGTTTTTT. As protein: CASSSGNRVTNEKLFF.

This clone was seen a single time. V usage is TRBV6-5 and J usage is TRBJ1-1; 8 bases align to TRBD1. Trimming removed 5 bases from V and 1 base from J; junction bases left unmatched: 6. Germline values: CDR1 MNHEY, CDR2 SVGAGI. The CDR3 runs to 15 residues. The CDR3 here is CASSPQGARNTEAFF. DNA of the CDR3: TGTGCCAGCAGTCCTCAGGGGGCCCGGAACACTGAAGCTTTCTTT.